Each of the 26 T cell receptor beta chains below was sequenced from the same sample in a study of radiotherapy plus CTLA-4 blockade in lung cancer. Profiled with immunoSEQ multiplex PCR; TCRdb holds only in-frame clones, not every one. The sample includes approximately 89,000 clones, about 80% of them seen just once. Sequencing was performed on peripheral blood, taken from a patient treated with radiotherapy plus ipilimumab. These receptor sequences come from a human donor with non-small cell lung cancer that progressed on radiotherapy plus ipilimumab.

V and J are TRBV29-1 and TRBJ2-7; TRBD2 aligns across 12 bases. This CDR3 has 13 residues. The germline V gene has CDR1 SQVTM and CDR2 ANQGSEA. Trimming removed 6 bases from V and 6 bases from J; junction bases left unmatched: 6. As DNA, the CDR3 is TGCAGCGTCTCTAGCGGGAGGGCCTTCGAGCAGTACTTC. This encodes CSVSSGRAFEQYF.

This chain links TRBV6-1 with TRBJ2-7; 8 bases are a match to TRBD2. The CDR3 has 15 residues. Germline values: CDR1 MNHNS, CDR2 SASEGT. V lost 1 base, J lost 3 bases, and 5 bases stayed unmatched. This chain's CDR3 is CASSEVSGSSYEQYF. DNA for the CDR3: TGTGCCAGCAGTGAAGTAAGCGGGAGTAGCTACGAGCAGTACTTC.

The chain links TRBV6-6 to TRBJ2-5; 8 bases map to TRBD1. With 6 bases clipped from V and 6 bases from J, the junction kept 6 bases outside the gene matches. Per germline, CDR1 MNHNY and CDR2 SVGAGI (reference sequence). This CDR3 has 13 residues. The DNA for the CDR3 is TGTGCCAGCAGCGGACAGGGTGGGAAGACCCAGTACTTC. Translated: CASSGQGGKTQYF.

The gene calls are TRBV2 and TRBJ2-2; 8 bases are a match to TRBD1. V gave up 8 bases and J gave up 4 bases; unmatched junction bases: 3. The CDR3 consists of 13 residues. The germline gives CDR1 SNHLY, CDR2 FYNNEI. As DNA, the CDR3 is TGTGCCAGCCAGGGGGCTCCCACCGGGGAGCTGTTTTTT. Its translation: CASQGAPTGELFF.

The rearrangement uses TRBV5-8 and TRBJ1-2; D uncertain. Trimming left V 2 bases short and J 2 bases short, with 10 bases between. Germline values: CDR1 SGHTS, CDR2 YDEGEE. The CDR3 loop spans 14 amino acids. CDR3 protein: CASSFYTGNYGYTF. The CDR3 DNA reads as TGTGCCAGCAGCTTTTATACGGGGAACTATGGCTACACCTTC.

Worth noting for this clone: Different DNA sequences within this sample yield the same CDR3. The chain employs TRBV5-1 and TRBJ1-5, with 10 bases aligning to TRBD1. V shed 4 bases and J 5 bases; nucleotides not matched to a gene: 3. This CDR3 contains 14 residues. The V gene's germline CDR1 is SGHRS and CDR2 YFSETQ. The CDR3 nucleotides read TGCGCCAGCAGCCCCGGACAGGGGGATCAGCCCCAGCATTTT. This translates into CASSPGQGDQPQHF.

The rearrangement uses TRBV7-6 and TRBJ1-1, with TRBD1 identical over 11 bases. V shed 7 bases and J 0 bases; nucleotides not matched to a gene: 7. The CDR3 length is 16 residues. The germline V gene encodes CDR1 SGHVS and CDR2 FNYEAQ. CDR3 in amino acids: CASTEGQGALNTEAFF. In DNA form, the CDR3 reads TGTGCCAGCACCGAAGGACAGGGGGCTTTGAACACTGAAGCTTTCTTT.

V is TRBV19 and J is TRBJ1-5; D call uncertain. The CDR3 extends over 15 amino acids. The ends were cut back, 7 bases at V and 7 bases at J, with 20 bases in the middle. Germline CDR1 and CDR2: LNHDA and SQIVND (reference sequence). CDR3 DNA sequence: TGTGCCAGTAAATCCTCGGGCGGAGCGGGACAGCCCCAGCATTTT. It is translated as CASKSSGGAGQPQHF. The full variable domain, its missing parts supplied by reference TRBV19 and TRBJ1-5, is DGGITQSPKYLFRKEGQNVTLSCEQNLNHDAMYWYRQDPGQGLRLIYYSQIVNDFQKGDIAEGYSVSREKKESFPLTVTSAQKNPTAFYLCASKSSGGAGQPQHFGDGTRLSIL.

The chain recombines TRBV6-1 with TRBJ1-5, with D maybe TRBD1 (5 bases). The CDR3 runs 14 residues. Trimming removed 2 bases from V and 4 bases from J, with 9 bases in between. CDR1 and CDR2 (germline): MNHNS, SASEGT. Here the CDR3 DNA reads TGTGCCAGCAGTGAAAGGGCAGGGAATCAGCCCCAGCATTTT. This gives the protein CASSERAGNQPQHF.

This chain connects TRBV7-8 to TRBJ2-3, with 12 bases that match TRBD2. This CDR3 is 17 amino acids long. The ends lost 0 bases at V and 2 bases at J; junction bases unmatched: 3. Germline CDR1 reads SGHVS; CDR2 reads FQNEAQ. The CDR3 DNA reads TGTGCCAGCAGCTTAGCGGCTAGCGGGAGGGCCACAGATACGCAGTATTTT. This encodes CASSLAASGRATDTQYF. The complete variable domain, with remaining parts taken from reference TRBV7-8 and TRBJ2-3, reads GAGVSQSPRYKVAKRGQDVALRCDPISGHVSLFWYQQALGQGPEFLTYFQNEAQLDKSGLPSDRFFAERPEGSVSTLKIQRTQQEDSAVYLCASSLAASGRATDTQYFGPGTRLTVL.

V usage is TRBV29-1 and J usage is TRBJ2-2; D ambiguous. The CDR3 consists of 12 residues. In germline, CDR1 is SQVTM, CDR2 ANQGSEA. V was shortened by 4 bases and J by 6 bases, with 9 bases between the two germline ends. This CDR3 is CSVAIDAGELFF. CDR3 DNA sequence: TGCAGCGTTGCAATAGACGCCGGGGAGCTGTTTTTT.

V is TRBV9 and J is TRBJ1-2, with D perhaps TRBD1 (6 bases). There are 11 residues in the CDR3. Germline V lookup: CDR1 SGDLS, CDR2 YYNGEE. V gave up 4 bases and J gave up 11 bases, with 12 bases separating them. The CDR3 DNA is TGTGCCAGCAGCTATGGACAGTCGTACACCTTC. Amino acids: CASSYGQSYTF.

The chain combines TRBV6-1 with TRBJ2-1; D may be TRBD2 (5 bases). This CDR3 has 16 amino acids. V shed 3 bases and J shed 7 bases, with 19 bases lying between them. Germline CDR1 reads MNHNS; CDR2 reads SASEGT. This CDR3 reads CASSDWLAKPWNEQFF. The CDR3, as DNA: TGTGCCAGCAGTGATTGGCTAGCCAAGCCTTGGAATGAGCAGTTCTTC.

The chain links TRBV28 to TRBJ2-7; 10 nucleotides align to TRBD2. V shed 8 bases and J 1 base; nucleotides not matched to a gene: 5. The length of the CDR3 is 14 residues. Germline V gene sequence: CDR1 MDHEN, CDR2 SYDVKM. The CDR3 nucleotides are TGTGCCAGCCCCCCTAGCGGGGGATCCTACGAGCAGTACTTC. Its translation: CASPPSGGSYEQYF. The variable domain in full, with the rest retrieved from reference TRBV28 and TRBJ2-7, is DVKVTQSSRYLVKRTGEKVFLECVQDMDHENMFWYRQDPGLGLRLIYFSYDVKMKEKGDIPEGYSVSREKKERFSLILESASTNQTSMYLCASPPSGGSYEQYFGPGTRLTVT.

This clone was seen a single time. V and J are TRBV30 and TRBJ2-7, with unresolved D. V lost 3 bases and J lost 2, with 14 bases in between. The CDR3 sequence is 14 residues long. Looked up from germline, CDR1 is GTSNPN and CDR2 is SVGIG (reference sequence). The CDR3 bases are TGTGCCTGGAGGCCCCCCGGATACGCCTACGAGCAGTACTTC. Encoded protein: CAWRPPGYAYEQYF.

The CDR3 region has the DNA TGTGCCAGCAGCGTTGGACAGGGCCCCTACGAGCAGTACTTC. This codes for CASSVGQGPYEQYF. The chain links TRBV9 to TRBJ2-7, with 8 bases lining up with TRBD1. Unmatched junction bases numbered 3, after V lost 2 bases and J lost 2 bases. Looked up from germline, CDR1 is SGDLS and CDR2 is YYNGEE. CDR3 length: 14 amino acids. Looking up the rest from reference TRBV9 and TRBJ2-7 gives the full variable domain: DSGVTQTPKHLITATGQRVTLRCSPRSGDLSVYWYQQSLDQGLQFLIQYYNGEERAKGNILERFSAQQFPDLHSELNLSSLELGDSALYFCASSVGQGPYEQYFGPGTRLTVT.

The gene calls are TRBV5-4 and TRBJ2-5, with 9 bases identical to TRBD2. CDR1 is SGHNT, CDR2 YYREEE, per germline (reference sequence). With V trimmed by 3 bases and J by 4 bases, 10 bases remained unmatched. The CDR3 runs 16 residues. The chain's CDR3 is CASSWAMAGGRETQYF. The CDR3, as DNA: TGTGCCAGCAGCTGGGCAATGGCGGGGGGGCGAGAGACCCAGTACTTC. Using reference TRBV5-4 and TRBJ2-5 for the parts outside the CDR3, the full variable domain is ETGVTQSPTHLIKTRGQQVTLRCSSQSGHNTVSWYQQALGQGPQFIFQYYREEENGRGNFPPRFSGLQFPNYSSELNVNALELDDSALYLCASSWAMAGGRETQYFGPGTRLLVL.

The V and J genes are TRBV7-2 and TRBJ1-2; D may be TRBD1 (5 bases). The CDR3 has 16 residues. CDR1 and CDR2 from the germline V gene are SGHTA and FQGNSA. V dropped 1 base and J dropped 4 bases, with 16 bases sitting between them. The CDR3 DNA reads as TGTGCCAGCAGCTTAGTTCAGGGCGGCGTTTTCTATGGCTACACCTTC. This encodes CASSLVQGGVFYGYTF.

The chain is built from TRBV5-6 and TRBJ1-3, with 7 bases matching TRBD1. V lost 4 bases and J lost 3; bases outside the gene matches: 7. The CDR3 covers 15 residues. Per the germline V gene, CDR1 is SGHDT and CDR2 is YYEEEE. This CDR3 reads CASSGRTGFGNTIYF. The CDR3 DNA reads as TGTGCCAGCAGCGGAAGGACAGGCTTTGGAAACACCATATATTTT.

The table lists this clone with a few counts. V usage is TRBV7-9 and J usage is TRBJ1-2; 10 nucleotides line up with TRBD1. After removal of 0 bases from V and 2 bases from J, the junction contained 6 bases not matched to a gene. Germline loops: CDR1 SEHNR, CDR2 FQNEAQ (reference sequence). This CDR3 is built from 17 residues. The CDR3 loop is CASSLAGTGVSNYGYTF. DNA for the CDR3: TGTGCCAGCAGCTTAGCCGGGACAGGGGTCTCAAACTATGGCTACACCTTC.

This clone was found a few times. The J gene is TRBJ2-3, the V gene TRBV10-1; D call uncertain. Per the germline V gene, CDR1 is WNHNN and CDR2 is SYGVQD (reference sequence). Trimming took 11 bases from V and 2 from J, leaving 2 bases between them. The CDR3 covers 9 residues. The CDR3 DNA reads TGCGCCGCCACAGATACGCAGTATTTT. Its translation is CAATDTQYF.

CDR3 sequence (DNA): TGTGCCAGCAGCCAAGAGGGACGGAACACTGAAGCTTTCTTT. This gives the protein CASSQEGRNTEAFF. The chain recombines TRBV4-2 with TRBJ1-1; TRBD1 is a possible D gene (5 bases). The CDR3 extends over 14 amino acids. Per the germline V gene, CDR1 is LGHNA and CDR2 is YNFKEQ. V was cut by 0 bases and J by 1 base, with 6 bases left in between.

The chain is built from TRBV7-2 and TRBJ1-3; D unresolved. The germline V and J ends were trimmed by 1 base and 7 bases, with 5 bases remaining between them. The length of the CDR3 is 12 residues. Germline values: CDR1 SGHTA, CDR2 FQGNSA. In DNA form, the CDR3 reads TGTGCCAGCAGCTTAGTCACCAACACCATATATTTT. Residues: CASSLVTNTIYF.

This clone was detected a few times. V gene TRBV19 combines with J gene TRBJ2-1, with 7 bases fitting TRBD2. The V segment lost 5 bases and the J segment 12 bases; nucleotides outside the gene matches: 7. This CDR3 comprises 12 residues. The germline V gene has CDR1 LNHDA and CDR2 SQIVND (reference sequence). In DNA form, the CDR3 reads TGTGCCAGTAGTGCAGGACTAGTCGCGCAGTTCTTC. Translating it yields CASSAGLVAQFF.

The genes are TRBV6-1 and TRBJ1-3, with D hard to call. Trimming took 0 bases from V and 7 from J, leaving 16 bases between them. The germline CDR1 and CDR2 sequences are MNHNS and SASEGT. The CDR3 covers 16 residues. CDR3 protein: CASSEAGGRSRNTIYF. CDR3 in DNA: TGTGCCAGCAGTGAAGCTGGAGGGAGGAGTCGGAACACCATATATTTT.

This chain joins TRBV18 and TRBJ2-1; D ambiguous. V was shortened by 2 bases and J by 0 bases, with 8 bases between the two germline ends. Germline-derived CDR1 and CDR2 are KGHSH and LQKENI. This CDR3 is built from 15 residues. CDR3 nucleotides: TGTGCCAGCTCACCATCGGCCAGCTCCTACAATGAGCAGTTCTTC. It is translated as CASSPSASSYNEQFF. The full variable domain, its missing parts supplied by reference TRBV18 and TRBJ2-1, is NAGVMQNPRHLVRRRGQEARLRCSPMKGHSHVYWYRQLPEEGLKFMVYLQKENIIDESGMPKERFSAEFPKEGPSILRIQQVVRGDSAAYFCASSPSASSYNEQFFGPGTRLTVL.